This TCR beta chain was recovered during a study of T cells in Graves' hyperthyroidism and ophthalmopathy. General observations from the study: Clonotypes that were expanded in thyroid above 0.001 mostly appeared in blood too.

On this clonotype: Its antigen is still unknown.

V was pared by 2 bases and J by 9 bases, with 8 bases between. The CDR3 is made up of 11 amino acids. Germline V lookup: CDR1 MNHEY, CDR2 SVGAGI. TCR beta CDR3 sequences were amplified from RNA transcripts. TCR CDR3 regions were first amplified by RT-PCR with HTBI primers. TCRdb itself ran the multiplex PCR reads through MiXCR, one entry per CDR3 protein. The sample lists some 50,000 distinct CDR3 sequences, 45% to 65% occurring once. The source of this sequence is a man aged 18 to 30 with Graves' hyperthyroidism. The chain joins TRBV6-5 to TRBJ2-7; D call uncertain. Sequenced input: peripheral blood or thyroid tissue (not recorded which). The CDR3, as DNA: TGTGCCAGCAGTTACCTCGCGGTGCAGTACTTC. This gives the protein CASSYLAVQYF.